A selection of T cell receptor beta chains follows, all from one sample in a study of T cells in Graves' hyperthyroidism and ophthalmopathy. TCRdb fed the multiplex PCR reads into MiXCR, producing one record per CDR3 protein. The table lists about 400,000 distinct CDR3 sequences, around 14% of them singletons. Input material: blood. These receptors originate from a woman between 18 and 29 years old with Graves' hyperthyroidism. Both conserved end residues are part of each CDR3. D genes are given only for firm matches. Clone sizes are given selectively: once, few, many, or a class where the clone is expanded.

j_gene	abundance	v_gene	d_gene	CDR3nt	CDR3aa
TRBJ2-3	many	TRBV10-3	TRBD2	TGTGCCATCAGTGAGTCTAGCGGGATCCAGAGGGATACGCAGTATTTT	CAISESSGIQRDTQYF
TRBJ1-2	few	TRBV5-1	.	TGCGCCAGCAGCTTGGATCCGCCTCCCCGTAACTATGGCTACACCTTC	CASSLDPPPRNYGYTF
TRBJ2-7	many	TRBV5-5	TRBD1	TGTGCCAGCAGAAGGGGACAGGGGGCCTACGAGCAGTACTTC	CASRRGQGAYEQYF
TRBJ2-5	many	TRBV20-1	TRBD1	TGCAGTGCTGTCGGGACAGGGTCAGGGGAGACCCAGTACTTC	CSAVGTGSGETQYF
TRBJ2-7	many	TRBV20-1	TRBD1	TGCAGTGCTAAACCGGGACAGCCATACGAGCAGTACTTC	CSAKPGQPYEQYF
TRBJ2-1	.	TRBV28	.	TGTGCCAGCAGCAGCATAGCGGAGAAGGTGAATGAGCAGTTCTTC	CASSSIAEKVNEQFF
TRBJ2-1	few	TRBV19	.	TGTGCCAGTAGCACGAGCAGCCGCTCCTACAATGAGCAGTTCTTC	CASSTSSRSYNEQFF
TRBJ2-5	.	TRBV9	.	TGTGCCAGCAGCCCTCGCGACGGCCGGGGGACCCAGTACTTC	CASSPRDGRGTQYF
TRBJ2-3	many	TRBV20-1	TRBD2	TGCAGTGCTAGAGGCGGGGGGAGAGGCACAGATACGCAGTATTTT	CSARGGGRGTDTQYF
TRBJ2-3	many	TRBV3-1	TRBD2	TGTGCCAGCAGCCAAGCACTAGCGGGGGGGTTGAATACGCAGTATTTT	CASSQALAGGLNTQYF
TRBJ2-5	.	TRBV18	.	TGTGCCAGCTCCCTCGAGACAGAGACCCAGTACTTC	CASSLETETQYF
TRBJ2-3	many	TRBV11-2	TRBD2	TGTGCCAGCAGCTTGAGACTAGCTCTTAGCACAGATACGCAGTATTTT	CASSLRLALSTDTQYF
TRBJ2-5	few	TRBV6-1	.	TGTGCCAGCAGGCCCCAGAGGGAGGTAGAGACCCAGTACTTC	CASRPQREVETQYF
TRBJ2-5	.	TRBV5-1	TRBD2	TGCGCCAGCAGCCTAGCGGGACCCTACCAAGAGACCCAGTACTTC	CASSLAGPYQETQYF
TRBJ2-5	many	TRBV28	TRBD2	TGTGCCAGCAGTCCCCGGACTAGCGGGAGCAGTCTGACCCAGTACTTC	CASSPRTSGSSLTQYF
TRBJ2-2	.	TRBV20-1	.	TGCAGTGCTAGAGCGAGGGGGGACACCGGGGAGCTGTTTTTT	CSARARGDTGELFF
TRBJ2-4	few	TRBV25-1	TRBD1	TGTGCCACGCTAGACAGGGGAGACAAAAACATTCAGTACTTC	CATLDRGDKNIQYF
TRBJ2-5	.	TRBV9	TRBD1	TGTGCCAGCAGCCCCACCTGGACAGGCCGGAGAGTAGGGGAGACCCAGTACTTC	CASSPTWTGRRVGETQYF
TRBJ2-6	.	TRBV7-9	.	TGTGCCAGCAGCTTAGGCCTGGGATCCGGGGCCAACGTCCTGACTTTC	CASSLGLGSGANVLTF
TRBJ1-2	many	TRBV3-1	.	TGTGCCAGCAGCCAAGATACAGGGTTTTATGGCTACACCTTC	CASSQDTGFYGYTF
TRBJ2-5	few	TRBV7-2	TRBD2	TGTGCCAGCAGCACCGGGGGGGCAGGGGCAGGCCTTTGGGAGACCCAGTACTTC	CASSTGGAGAGLWETQYF
TRBJ2-7	few	TRBV6-1	.	TGTGCCAGCAGTTCCAACCGGGACTTCTCCTACGAGCAGTACTTC	CASSSNRDFSYEQYF
TRBJ1-6	.	TRBV28	TRBD1	TGTGCCAGCAGTCTCGGGACAGGGGGGAATTCACCCCTCCACTTT	CASSLGTGGNSPLHF
TRBJ1-2	many	TRBV5-8	.	TGTGCCAGCAGCTTGACTCGCTATGGCTACACCTTC	CASSLTRYGYTF
TRBJ2-7	.	TRBV24-1	TRBD2	TGTGCCACCAGTGACCCAGCGGGAAACTCCTACGAGCAGTACTTC	CATSDPAGNSYEQYF
TRBJ2-2	few	TRBV11-2	.	TGTGCCAGCAGCTTCTTCGTCAGGGACACCGGGGAGCTGTTTTTT	CASSFFVRDTGELFF